This T cell receptor (beta chain) was sequenced during a study of CD8 T cells in ankylosing spondylitis. General observations from the study: Previously reported in reactive arthritis synovial fluid and blood were some of the motif variants.

TCRdb called the 5' RACE reads again in MiXCR, with one record for every CDR3 protein. The sample carries fewer than 350,000 distinct CDR3 sequences, 11% recorded once. The CDR3 is 16 residues long. Germline-derived CDR1 and CDR2 are SGHKS and YYEKEE (reference sequence). V shed 1 base and J 7 bases; nucleotides not matched to a gene: 12. Remarks on this clonotype: Its antigen is still unknown.

Source material: blood, either unsorted or a sorted T cell fraction (not recorded which). This sequence was found in a female donor with ankylosing spondylitis or in good health (not recorded which). The chain employs TRBV5-5 and TRBJ2-3; 7 bases map to TRBD1. The CDR3 region has the DNA TGTGCCAGCAGCTTGAGGCCCAGGGGGAAGGTGAATACGCAGTATTTT. As protein: CASSLRPRGKVNTQYF. Variable domain in full (rest from reference TRBV5-5 and TRBJ2-3): DAGVTQSPTHLIKTRGQQVTLRCSPISGHKSVSWYQQVLGQGPQFIFQYYEKEERGRGNFPDRFSARQFPNYSSELNVNALLLGDSALYLCASSLRPRGKVNTQYFGPGTRLTVL.